Below, 10 T cell receptor beta chains from the same sample are listed, as sequenced in a study of OX40 agonist ivuxolimab in advanced cancers. Using immunoSEQ multiplex PCR, the repertoire was profiled, and TCRdb retains in-frame clones only, with some absent. The table lists 90,000 to 100,000 clones, 87% of them singletons. Sample: CD4+ or CD8+ T cells sorted from blood, taken in a trial of the OX40 agonist ivuxolimab. These TCRs come from an adult with an advanced solid tumor such as melanoma, head and neck, liver or kidney cancer.

The gene calls are TRBV2 and TRBJ2-5, with TRBD2 as a possible D gene (5 bases). The CDR3 spans 11 residues. V was cut by 7 bases and J by 3 bases, with 6 bases left in between. CDR1 and CDR2 (germline): SNHLY, FYNNEI. The CDR3 loop reads CASKGEETQYF. For the CDR3, the DNA is TGTGCCAGCAAGGGAGAAGAGACCCAGTACTTC.

The rearrangement joins TRBV20-1 to TRBJ1-2; the D is unclear. The CDR3 runs to 10 residues. Germline V gives CDR1 DFQATT, CDR2 SNEGSKA (reference sequence). The CDR3 coding sequence is TGCAGCGCACAAATCAGGGGCTACACCTTC. It specifies CSAQIRGYTF.

This clone was detected only once. The chain uses TRBV6-1 and TRBJ2-2; D not resolved. The CDR3 sequence is 13 residues long. In germline, CDR1 is MNHNS, CDR2 SASEGT. V was trimmed by 6 bases and J by 3 bases, leaving 8 bases between them. CDR3 amino acids: CASREHYTGELFF. CDR3 sequence (DNA): TGTGCCAGCAGGGAACATTACACCGGGGAGCTGTTTTTT.

This chain uses TRBV7-3 with TRBJ2-3, with TRBD1 matching 8 bases. Per the germline V gene, CDR1 is SGHTA and CDR2 is FQGTGA. V was pared by 2 bases and J by 2 bases, with 6 bases of the junction left unmatched. The CDR3 is 16 amino acids. The CDR3 DNA reads as TGTGCCAGCAGCTTATTGGGACAGGAGCCCACAGATACGCAGTATTTT. This encodes CASSLLGQEPTDTQYF.

The chain uses TRBV7-9 and TRBJ2-3, with 8 bases fitting TRBD1. CDR1 is SEHNR and CDR2 is FQNEAQ in the germline V gene (reference sequence). This CDR3 is built from 14 residues. With V trimmed by 8 bases and J by 2 bases, 6 bases remained unmatched. CDR3 DNA: TGTGCCAGCCTCCGGCAGGGGGCCACAGATACGCAGTATTTT. Protein: CASLRQGATDTQYF.

The chain links TRBV19 to TRBJ1-2; weak D call: TRBD1 (5 bases). The V end was cut by 6 bases, the J end by 0 bases, with 5 bases between. Per the germline V gene, CDR1 is LNHDA and CDR2 is SQIVND (reference sequence). CDR3 length: 12 residues. In DNA form, the CDR3 reads TGTGCCAGTAGGGACACTAACTATGGCTACACCTTC. This gives the protein CASRDTNYGYTF.

V gene TRBV4-1 combines with J gene TRBJ1-1; D is undetermined. Germline-derived CDR1 and CDR2 are MGHRA and YSYEKL. V dropped 3 bases and J dropped 0 bases, with 23 bases sitting between them. CDR3 size: 19 residues. The CDR3 sequence: CASSHNFHSLGTMNTEAFF. Written as DNA, the CDR3 is TGCGCCAGCAGCCACAATTTTCATAGCCTGGGTACAATGAACACTGAAGCTTTCTTT.

The gene calls are TRBV6-1 and TRBJ1-5; D not resolved. Germline V gene data show CDR1 as MNHNS and CDR2 as SASEGT. With 5 bases removed from V and 2 bases from J, the gap between germline ends came to 7 bases. The length of the CDR3 is 13 residues. CDR3 loop: CASSWSGNQPQHF. CDR3 DNA: TGTGCCAGCAGTTGGTCCGGCAATCAGCCCCAGCATTTT.

The CDR3: CASRGSAGEAFF. The CDR3 DNA is TGTGCCAGCAGGGGTTCGGCAGGGGAAGCTTTCTTT. The chain carries TRBV11-2 and TRBJ1-1; D perhaps matches TRBD1 (5 bases). The germline gives CDR1 SGHAT, CDR2 FQNNGV. The length of the CDR3 is 12 residues. Trimming cost V 6 bases and J 8 bases, with 13 bases left between them.

This rearrangement joins TRBV2 to TRBJ2-5, with no clear D. The CDR3 loop spans 12 amino acids. V gave up 7 bases and J gave up 5 bases, with 11 bases separating them. The germline V gene encodes CDR1 SNHLY and CDR2 FYNNEI. CDR3 protein: CASTLSRETQYF. CDR3 nucleotide sequence: TGTGCCAGCACCCTCTCGCGGGAGACCCAGTACTTC.